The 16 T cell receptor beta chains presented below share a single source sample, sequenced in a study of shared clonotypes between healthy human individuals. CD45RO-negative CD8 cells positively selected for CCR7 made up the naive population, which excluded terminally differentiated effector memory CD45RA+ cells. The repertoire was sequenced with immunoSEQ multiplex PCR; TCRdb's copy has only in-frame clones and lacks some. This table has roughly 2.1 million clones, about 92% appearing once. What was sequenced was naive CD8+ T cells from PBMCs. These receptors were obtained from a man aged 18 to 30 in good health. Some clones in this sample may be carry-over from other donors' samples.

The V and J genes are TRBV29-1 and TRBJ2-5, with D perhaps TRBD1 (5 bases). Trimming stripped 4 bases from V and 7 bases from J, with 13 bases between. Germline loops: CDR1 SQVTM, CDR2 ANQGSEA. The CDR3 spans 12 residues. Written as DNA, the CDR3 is TGCAGCGTTGGCCAGGGCCTGGGGACCCAGTACTTC. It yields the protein CSVGQGLGTQYF. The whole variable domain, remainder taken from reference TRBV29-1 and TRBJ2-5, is SAVISQKPSRDICQRGTSLTIQCQVDSQVTMMFWYRQQPGQSLTLIATANQGSEATYESGFVIDKFPISRPNLTFSTLTVSNMSPEDSSIYLCSVGQGLGTQYFGPGTRLLVL.

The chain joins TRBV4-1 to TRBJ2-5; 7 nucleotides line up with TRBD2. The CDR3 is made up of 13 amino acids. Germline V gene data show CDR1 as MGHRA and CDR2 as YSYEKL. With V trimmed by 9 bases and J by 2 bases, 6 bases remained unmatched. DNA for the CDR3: TGCGCCAGTGGGAGGGCAGAACAAGAGACCCAGTACTTC. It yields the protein CASGRAEQETQYF.

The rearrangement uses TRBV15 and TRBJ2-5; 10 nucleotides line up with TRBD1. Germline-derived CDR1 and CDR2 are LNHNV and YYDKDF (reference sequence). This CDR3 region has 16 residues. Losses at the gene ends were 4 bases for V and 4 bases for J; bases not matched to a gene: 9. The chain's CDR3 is CATSNGDRGRGETQYF. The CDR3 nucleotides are TGTGCCACCAGCAATGGAGACAGGGGGCGAGGAGAGACCCAGTACTTC.

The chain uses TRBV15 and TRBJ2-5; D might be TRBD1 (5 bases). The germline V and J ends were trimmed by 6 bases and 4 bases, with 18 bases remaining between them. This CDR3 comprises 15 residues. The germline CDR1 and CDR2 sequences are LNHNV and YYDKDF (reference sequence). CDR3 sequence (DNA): TGTGCCACCAGTGACCAGGGTGATGGGCGAGAGACCCAGTACTTC. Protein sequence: CATSDQGDGRETQYF.

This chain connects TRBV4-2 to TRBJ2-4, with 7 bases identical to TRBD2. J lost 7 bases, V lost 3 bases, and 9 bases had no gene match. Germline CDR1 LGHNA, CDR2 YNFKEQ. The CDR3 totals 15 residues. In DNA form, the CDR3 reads TGTGCCAGCAGCCAGGGGAGGGGAGTTAGTAACATTCAGTACTTC. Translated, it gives CASSQGRGVSNIQYF.

CDR3: CASSSSLAGITDYNEQFF. The CDR3 region has the DNA TGTGCCAGCAGCTCAAGCTTAGCGGGGATCACCGATTACAATGAGCAGTTCTTC. V is TRBV11-3 and J is TRBJ2-1, with 8 positions matching TRBD2. This CDR3 is 18 amino acids long. The germline CDR1 and CDR2 sequences are SGHNT and YENEEA. J was trimmed by 4 bases and V by 4 bases; bases with no gene match: 15.

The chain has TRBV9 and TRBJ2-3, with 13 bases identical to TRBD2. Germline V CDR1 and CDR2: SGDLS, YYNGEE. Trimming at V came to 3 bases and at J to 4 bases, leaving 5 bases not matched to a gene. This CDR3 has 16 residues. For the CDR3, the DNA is TGTGCCAGCAGCGAGGGACTAGCGGGGTTGGCAGATACGCAGTATTTT. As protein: CASSEGLAGLADTQYF. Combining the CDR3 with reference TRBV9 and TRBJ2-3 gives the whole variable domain DSGVTQTPKHLITATGQRVTLRCSPRSGDLSVYWYQQSLDQGLQFLIQYYNGEERAKGNILERFSAQQFPDLHSELNLSSLELGDSALYFCASSEGLAGLADTQYFGPGTRLTVL.

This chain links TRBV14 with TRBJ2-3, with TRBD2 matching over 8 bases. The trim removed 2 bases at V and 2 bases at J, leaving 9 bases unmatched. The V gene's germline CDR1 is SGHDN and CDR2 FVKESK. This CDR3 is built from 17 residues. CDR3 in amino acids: CASSQKTSAFFTDTQYF. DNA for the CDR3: TGTGCCAGCAGCCAAAAGACTAGCGCCTTCTTCACAGATACGCAGTATTTT. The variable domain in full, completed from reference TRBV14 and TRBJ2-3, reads EAGVTQFPSHSVIEKGQTVTLRCDPISGHDNLYWYRRVMGKEIKFLLHFVKESKQDESGMPNNRFLAERTGGTYSTLKVQPAELEDSGVYFCASSQKTSAFFTDTQYFGPGTRLTVL.

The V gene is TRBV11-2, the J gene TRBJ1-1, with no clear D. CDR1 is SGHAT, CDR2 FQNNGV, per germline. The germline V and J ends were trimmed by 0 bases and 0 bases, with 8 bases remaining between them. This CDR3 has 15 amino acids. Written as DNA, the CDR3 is TGTGCCAGCAGCTTAGATCACAGAGTGAACACTGAAGCTTTCTTT. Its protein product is CASSLDHRVNTEAFF.

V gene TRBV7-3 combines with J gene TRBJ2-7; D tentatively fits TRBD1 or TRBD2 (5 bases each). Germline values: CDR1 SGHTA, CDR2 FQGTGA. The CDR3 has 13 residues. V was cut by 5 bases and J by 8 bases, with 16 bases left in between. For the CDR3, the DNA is TGTGCCAGCAGCCCGGCACCGTCGGGACAGCAGTACTTC. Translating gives CASSPAPSGQQYF.

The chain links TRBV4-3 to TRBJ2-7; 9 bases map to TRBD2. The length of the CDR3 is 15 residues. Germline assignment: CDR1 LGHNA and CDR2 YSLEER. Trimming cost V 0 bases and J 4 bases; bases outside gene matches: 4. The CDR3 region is CASSQDLAGGYEQYF. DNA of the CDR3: TGCGCCAGCAGCCAAGATCTCGCGGGAGGGTACGAGCAGTACTTC.

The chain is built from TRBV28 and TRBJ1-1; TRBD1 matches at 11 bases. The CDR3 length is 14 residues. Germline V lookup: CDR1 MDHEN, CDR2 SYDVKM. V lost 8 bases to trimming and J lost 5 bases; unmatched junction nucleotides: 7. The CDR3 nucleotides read TGTGCCAGCGCCCTGGGACAGGGGGGAACTGAAGCTTTCTTT. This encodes CASALGQGGTEAFF.

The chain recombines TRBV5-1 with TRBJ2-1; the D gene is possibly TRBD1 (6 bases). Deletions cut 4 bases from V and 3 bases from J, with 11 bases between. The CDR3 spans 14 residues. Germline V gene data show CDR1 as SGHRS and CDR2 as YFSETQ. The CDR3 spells CASSPGTNYNEQFF. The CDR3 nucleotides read TGCGCCAGCAGCCCCGGGACAAACTACAATGAGCAGTTCTTC.

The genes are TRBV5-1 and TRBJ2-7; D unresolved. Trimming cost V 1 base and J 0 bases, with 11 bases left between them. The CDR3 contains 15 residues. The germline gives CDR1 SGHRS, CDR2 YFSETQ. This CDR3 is CASSLYRSASYEQYF. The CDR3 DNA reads TGCGCCAGCAGCTTGTATCGTTCAGCCTCCTACGAGCAGTACTTC.

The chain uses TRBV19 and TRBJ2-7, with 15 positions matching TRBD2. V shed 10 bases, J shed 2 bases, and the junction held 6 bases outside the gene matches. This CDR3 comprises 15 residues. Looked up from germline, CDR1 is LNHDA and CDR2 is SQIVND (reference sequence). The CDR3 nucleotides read TGTGCCACAGGACTAGCGGGAGGGCAGACCTACGAGCAGTACTTC. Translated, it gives CATGLAGGQTYEQYF.

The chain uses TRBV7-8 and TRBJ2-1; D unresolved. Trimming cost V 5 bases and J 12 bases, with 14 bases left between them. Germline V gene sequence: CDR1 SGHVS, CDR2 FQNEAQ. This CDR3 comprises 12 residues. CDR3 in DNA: TGTGCCAGCAGCCCGGACCTCGCGAGGCAGTTCTTC. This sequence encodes CASSPDLARQFF.